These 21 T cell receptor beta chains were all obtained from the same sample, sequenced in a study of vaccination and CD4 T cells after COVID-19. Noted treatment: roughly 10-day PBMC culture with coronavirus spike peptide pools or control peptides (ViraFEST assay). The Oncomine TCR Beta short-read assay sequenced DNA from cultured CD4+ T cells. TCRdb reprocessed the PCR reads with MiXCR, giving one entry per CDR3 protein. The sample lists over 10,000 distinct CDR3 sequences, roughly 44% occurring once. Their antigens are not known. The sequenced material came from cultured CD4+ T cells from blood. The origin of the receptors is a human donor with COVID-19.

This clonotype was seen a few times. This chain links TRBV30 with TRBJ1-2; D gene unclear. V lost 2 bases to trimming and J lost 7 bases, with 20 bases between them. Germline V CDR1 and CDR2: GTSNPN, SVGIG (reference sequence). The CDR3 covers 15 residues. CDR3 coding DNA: TGTGCCTGGAGTACTTATGGGCAGAGGGCCATTGGCTACACCTTC. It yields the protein CAWSTYGQRAIGYTF.

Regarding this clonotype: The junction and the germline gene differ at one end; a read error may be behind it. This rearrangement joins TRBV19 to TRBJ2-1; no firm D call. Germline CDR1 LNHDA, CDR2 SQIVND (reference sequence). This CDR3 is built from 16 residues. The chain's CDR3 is CASSIDAGGSNNEQFF. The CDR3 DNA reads TGTGCCAGTAGTATAGACGCAGGCGGCTCCAACAATGAGCAGTTCTTC.

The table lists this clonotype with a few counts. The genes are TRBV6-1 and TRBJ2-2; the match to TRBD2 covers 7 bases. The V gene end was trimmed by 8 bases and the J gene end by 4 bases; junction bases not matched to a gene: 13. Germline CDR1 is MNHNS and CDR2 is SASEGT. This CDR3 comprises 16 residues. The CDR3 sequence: CASFGEGQRGTGELFF. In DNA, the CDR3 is TGTGCCAGCTTCGGGGAGGGCCAGCGCGGCACCGGGGAGCTGTTTTTT.

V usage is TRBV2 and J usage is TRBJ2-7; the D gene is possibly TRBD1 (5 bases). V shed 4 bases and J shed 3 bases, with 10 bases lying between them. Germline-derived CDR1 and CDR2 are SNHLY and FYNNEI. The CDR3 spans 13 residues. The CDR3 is CASSGGALYEQYF. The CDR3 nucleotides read TGTGCCAGCAGTGGGGGCGCCCTCTACGAGCAGTACTTC.

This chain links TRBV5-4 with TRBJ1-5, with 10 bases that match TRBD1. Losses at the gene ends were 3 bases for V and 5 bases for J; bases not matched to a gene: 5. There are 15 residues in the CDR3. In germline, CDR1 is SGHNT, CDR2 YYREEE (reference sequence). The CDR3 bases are TGTGCCAGCAGCTCTCACGGGACAGGGGATCAGCCCCAGCATTTT. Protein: CASSSHGTGDQPQHF.

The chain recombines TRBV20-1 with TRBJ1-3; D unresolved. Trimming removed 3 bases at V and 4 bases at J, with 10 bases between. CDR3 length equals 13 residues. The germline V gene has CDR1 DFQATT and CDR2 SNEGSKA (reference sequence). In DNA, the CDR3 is TGCAGTGCTAGTCCAGCCGCGGGAAACACCATATATTTT. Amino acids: CSASPAAGNTIYF.

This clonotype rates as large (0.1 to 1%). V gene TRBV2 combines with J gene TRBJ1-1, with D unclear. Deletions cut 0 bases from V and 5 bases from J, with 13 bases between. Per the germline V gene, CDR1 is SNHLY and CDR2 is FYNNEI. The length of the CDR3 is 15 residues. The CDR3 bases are TGTGCCAGCAGTGAAGCTCGTGGGGATGGGACTGAAGCTTTCTTT. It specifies CASSEARGDGTEAFF.

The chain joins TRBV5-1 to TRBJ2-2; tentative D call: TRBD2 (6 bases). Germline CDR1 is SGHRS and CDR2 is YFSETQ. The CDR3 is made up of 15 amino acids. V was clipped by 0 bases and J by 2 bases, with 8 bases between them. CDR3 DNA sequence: TGCGCCAGCAGCTTGGGGGACTTAAACACCGGGGAGCTGTTTTTT. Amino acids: CASSLGDLNTGELFF.

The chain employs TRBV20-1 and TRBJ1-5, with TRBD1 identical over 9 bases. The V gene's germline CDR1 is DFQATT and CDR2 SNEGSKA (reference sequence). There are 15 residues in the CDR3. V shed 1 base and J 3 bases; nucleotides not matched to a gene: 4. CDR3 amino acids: CSARAWTGDNQPQHF. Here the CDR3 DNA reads TGCAGTGCTAGAGCCTGGACAGGGGACAATCAGCCCCAGCATTTT.

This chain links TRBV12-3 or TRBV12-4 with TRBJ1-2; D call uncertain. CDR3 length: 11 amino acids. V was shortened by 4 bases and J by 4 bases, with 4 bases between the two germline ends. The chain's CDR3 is CASSSRYGYTF. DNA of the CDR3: TGTGCCAGCAGTTCCCGCTATGGCTACACCTTC.

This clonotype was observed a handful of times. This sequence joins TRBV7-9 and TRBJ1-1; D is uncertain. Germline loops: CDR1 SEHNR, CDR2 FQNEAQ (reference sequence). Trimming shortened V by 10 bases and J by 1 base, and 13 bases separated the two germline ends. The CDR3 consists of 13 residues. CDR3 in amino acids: CATRDITNTEAFF. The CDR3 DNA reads TGTGCCACCAGAGACATTACGAACACTGAAGCTTTCTTT.

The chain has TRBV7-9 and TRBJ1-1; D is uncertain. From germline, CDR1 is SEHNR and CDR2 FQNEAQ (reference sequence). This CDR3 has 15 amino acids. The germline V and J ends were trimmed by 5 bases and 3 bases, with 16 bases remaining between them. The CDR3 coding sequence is TGTGCCAGCAGCCCCAGGTCCAGGATGGACACTGAAGCTTTCTTT. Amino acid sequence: CASSPRSRMDTEAFF.

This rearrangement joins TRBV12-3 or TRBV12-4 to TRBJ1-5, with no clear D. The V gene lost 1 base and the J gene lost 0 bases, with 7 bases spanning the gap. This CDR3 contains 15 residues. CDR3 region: CASSLETVSNQPQHF. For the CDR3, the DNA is TGTGCCAGCAGTTTAGAGACCGTTAGCAATCAGCCCCAGCATTTT.

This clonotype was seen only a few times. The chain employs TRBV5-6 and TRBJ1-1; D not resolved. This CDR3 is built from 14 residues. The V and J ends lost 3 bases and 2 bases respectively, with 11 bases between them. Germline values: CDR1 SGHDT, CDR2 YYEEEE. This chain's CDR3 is CASSSGLPNTEAFF. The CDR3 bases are TGTGCCAGCAGCTCTGGACTGCCCAACACTGAAGCTTTCTTT.

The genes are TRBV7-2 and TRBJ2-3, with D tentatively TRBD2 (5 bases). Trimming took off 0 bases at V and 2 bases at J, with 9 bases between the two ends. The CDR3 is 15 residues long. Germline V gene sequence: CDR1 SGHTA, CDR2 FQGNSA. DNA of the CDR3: TGTGCCAGCAGCTTAGCGTCACTAGTCACAGATACGCAGTATTTT. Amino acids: CASSLASLVTDTQYF.

The CDR3 DNA sequence: TGTGCCAGCAGTTACTCCCCGGGACAGGGACCTGGAAACACCATATATTTT. Its protein is CASSYSPGQGPGNTIYF. This chain links TRBV6-2 or TRBV6-3 with TRBJ1-3, with TRBD1 matching 9 bases. Unmatched junction bases numbered 5, after V lost 0 bases and J lost 2 bases. The CDR3 runs 17 residues. Germline V gives CDR1 MNHEY, CDR2 SVGEGT.

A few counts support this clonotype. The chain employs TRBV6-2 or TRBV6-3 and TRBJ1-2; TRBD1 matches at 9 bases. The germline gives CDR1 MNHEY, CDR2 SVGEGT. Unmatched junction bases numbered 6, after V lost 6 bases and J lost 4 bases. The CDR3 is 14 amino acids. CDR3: CASRAGQGAYGYTF. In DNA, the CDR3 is TGTGCCAGCAGAGCGGGACAGGGTGCCTATGGCTACACCTTC.

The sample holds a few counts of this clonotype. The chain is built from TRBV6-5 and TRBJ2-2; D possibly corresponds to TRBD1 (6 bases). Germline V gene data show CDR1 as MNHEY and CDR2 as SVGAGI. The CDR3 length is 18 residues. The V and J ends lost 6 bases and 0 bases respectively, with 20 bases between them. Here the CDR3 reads CASSYTKGTRPNTGELFF. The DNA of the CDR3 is TGTGCCAGCAGCTACACGAAGGGGACACGCCCGAACACCGGGGAGCTGTTTTTT.

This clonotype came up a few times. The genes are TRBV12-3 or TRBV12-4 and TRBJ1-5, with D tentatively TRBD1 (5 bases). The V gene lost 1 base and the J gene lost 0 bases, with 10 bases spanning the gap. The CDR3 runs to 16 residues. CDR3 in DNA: TGTGCCAGCAGTTTAGGGGCCAGGGCTAGCAATCAGCCCCAGCATTTT. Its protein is CASSLGARASNQPQHF.

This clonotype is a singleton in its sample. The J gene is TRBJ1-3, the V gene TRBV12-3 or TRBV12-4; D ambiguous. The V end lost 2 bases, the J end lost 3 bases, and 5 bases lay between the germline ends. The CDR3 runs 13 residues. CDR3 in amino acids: CASSLIGGNTIYF. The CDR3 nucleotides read TGTGCCAGCAGTTTAATTGGTGGAAACACCATATATTTT.

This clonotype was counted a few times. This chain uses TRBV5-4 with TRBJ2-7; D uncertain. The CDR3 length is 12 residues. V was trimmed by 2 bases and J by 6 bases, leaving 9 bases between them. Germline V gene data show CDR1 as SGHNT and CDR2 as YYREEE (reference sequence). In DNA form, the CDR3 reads TGTGCCAGCAGCTTACCTGGATTCGAGCAGTACTTC. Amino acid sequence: CASSLPGFEQYF. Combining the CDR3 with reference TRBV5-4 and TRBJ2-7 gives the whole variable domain ETGVTQSPTHLIKTRGQQVTLRCSSQSGHNTVSWYQQALGQGPQFIFQYYREEENGRGNFPPRFSGLQFPNYSSELNVNALELDDSALYLCASSLPGFEQYFGPGTRLTVT.